This T cell receptor beta chain was recorded in a study of shared clonotypes between healthy human individuals (dated by TCRdb to between 2020 and 2021). Looking at the study overall: A couple of women and three men aged 18 to 49 years were included in the cohort. For each donor, CD4 naive and CD4 memory were each given three plates, CD8 naive was given two plates, and CD8 memory was given one plate. Blood TCR repertoires of five healthy adults were deeply sequenced to estimate repertoire size and the extent of clonotype sharing between individuals. Different laboratories and diverse techniques were used to prepare libraries and sequence TCR repertoires, to increase sequencing depth and limit assay-specific biases. Per donor, leukapheresis produced somewhere between about 0.85 and 8.9 billion PBMCs. Results and caveats for the whole study, not just this receptor: The genetic and exposure-history diversity represented was limited by the small number of donors. Pairwise subsampling led to the expectation that sequencing depth would affect the degree of clonotype sharing among donors. Compared with non-shared clonotypes, clonotypes shared by all four sorted-subset donors had higher generation probabilities. Naive subsets generally had larger estimated clonotype richness than memory subsets. Even with the large sequencing depth, rarefaction of the sorted-subset datasets indicated that sequencing was incomplete. Sampling was restricted to blood, and TCR repertoires in tissues likely differ from the TCR repertoires found in blood. Across a few donors, approximately 4.9% of naive CD4, roughly 3.5% of naive CD8, around 2.1% of memory CD4, and approximately 0.4% of memory CD8 clonotypes were shared.

Using the deep immunoSEQ assay, TCR CDR3 regions were amplified from genomic DNA by multiplex PCR. For each cell subset, the extracted genomic DNA was distributed evenly across all wells of several immunoSEQ 96-well plates, and each plate served as one replicate. For sorted subsets, each replicate PCR was loaded with roughly 190 ng genomic DNA, equivalent to 30,000 or so T cell genomes. The purified libraries were quantified using a Qubit 3.0 fluorometer, sized with a Bioanalyzer 2100, and then quantified again using the KAPA Library Quantification kit. Every immunoSEQ 96-well plate was sequenced on a dedicated single-read 150-cycle Illumina NextSeq 550 flow cell. On the authors' methods: Because only junctional sequences without quality scores were contained in the immunoSEQ output, filtering matching that applied to full-length reads could not be performed. To assign V/J genes and CDR3, sequences were annotated against IMGT germline references using PyIR, a Python wrapper for IgBLAST v1.9. Any read was removed if the V/J assignment was weak (E-value above 1e-6), the CDR3 was missing, or the read contained stop codons, out-of-frame junctions, or ambiguous translated residues. V3J clonotypes were defined as sequences sharing an identical inferred V gene, J gene, and CDR3 amino acid sequence. To compute the percentage overlap between repertoires, the number of shared unique clonotypes was divided by the size of the smaller repertoire. Repertoire richness was assessed with RTK rarefaction, the Chao1 estimator, and Recon v2.1 estimates of unobserved clonotypes. Generation probabilities were computed with OLGA for all TCRbeta clonotypes obtained by the gDNA method from four donors. The clones in this table, taken by TCRdb from immuneACCESS, are in-frame only. Not every clone is retained; where verified, under half of the shortfall comes from an unresolved V gene, and the cause of the rest is unknown. V and J calls and clone size are as listed in that table; D and trimming were resolved from the DNA. The sample contains some 2.3 million clones, approximately 93% of them found a single time. In total, the top ten clones hold about 0.39% of the sample.

Note on this clone: Its target antigen remains unknown. Qualities for individual bases were not recorded, and no much larger clone is one base off.

The donors were healthy, HIV-negative adults who had no recently reported acute infections or vaccinations. Every donor was a Caucasian adult living in Nashville, Tennessee, USA. CD4+ T cells were enriched by magnetic negative selection; naive cells were then positively selected on CD45RA, and the negative fraction formed the memory subset. Blood was obtained by leukapheresis, after which PBMCs were separated by Ficoll-Histopaque density gradient centrifugation and cryopreserved in liquid nitrogen vapor phase. Analytical flow cytometry was used to check the purity and quantity of each magnetically sorted T cell population. From each sorted fraction, genomic DNA was isolated and quantified by UV absorbance on a Nanodrop 2000c. Looking up the germline V gene yields CDR1 MNHNS and CDR2 SASEGT. V is pared back by 8 bases and J by 2 bases, with 6 bases lying between the germline termini. CDR3 length: 12 amino acids, cysteine to phenylalanine. Just CDR3 DNA is preserved here, 36 bases in frame from base 1.

The sequencing sample was made of naive CD4+ T cells from PBMCs. Read against the paper, the sample's cell subset or site label means: CD45RA+ positively selected. The chain is assembled from TRBV6-1 and TRBJ2-2, with no confidently assigned D gene. This TCR was recovered from a man aged 18 to 30 in good health. Some clones in this sample may be carry-over from other donors' samples. The CDR3 here reads CASATNTGELFF. The DNA reads TGTGCCAGCGCGACTAACACCGGGGAGCTGTTTTTT.